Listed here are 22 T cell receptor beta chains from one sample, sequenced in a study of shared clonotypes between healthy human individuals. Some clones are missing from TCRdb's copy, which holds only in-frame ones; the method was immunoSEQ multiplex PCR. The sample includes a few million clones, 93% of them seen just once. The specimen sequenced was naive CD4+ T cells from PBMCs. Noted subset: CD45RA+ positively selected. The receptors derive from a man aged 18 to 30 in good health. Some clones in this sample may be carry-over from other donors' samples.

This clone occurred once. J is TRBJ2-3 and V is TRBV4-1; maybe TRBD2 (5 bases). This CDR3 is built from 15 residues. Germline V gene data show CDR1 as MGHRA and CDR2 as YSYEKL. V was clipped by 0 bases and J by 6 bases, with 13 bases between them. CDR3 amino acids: CASSQERLLSDTQYF. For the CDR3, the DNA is TGCGCCAGCAGCCAAGAGAGACTACTCTCGGATACGCAGTATTTT.

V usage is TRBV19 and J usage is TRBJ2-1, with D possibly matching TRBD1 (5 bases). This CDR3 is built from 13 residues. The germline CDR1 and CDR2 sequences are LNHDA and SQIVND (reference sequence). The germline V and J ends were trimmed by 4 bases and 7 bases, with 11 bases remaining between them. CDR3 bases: TGTGCCAGTAGTAGGCAGGGTTGGAATGAGCAGTTCTTC. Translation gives CASSRQGWNEQFF. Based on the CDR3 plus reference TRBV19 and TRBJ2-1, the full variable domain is DGGITQSPKYLFRKEGQNVTLSCEQNLNHDAMYWYRQDPGQGLRLIYYSQIVNDFQKGDIAEGYSVSREKKESFPLTVTSAQKNPTAFYLCASSRQGWNEQFFGPGTRLTVL.

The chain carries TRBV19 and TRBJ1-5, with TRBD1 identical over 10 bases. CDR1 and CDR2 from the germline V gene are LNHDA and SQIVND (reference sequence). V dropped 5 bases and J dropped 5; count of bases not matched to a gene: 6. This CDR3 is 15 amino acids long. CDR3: CASSADRGPYQPQHF. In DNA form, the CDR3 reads TGTGCCAGTAGTGCAGACAGGGGGCCGTATCAGCCCCAGCATTTT.

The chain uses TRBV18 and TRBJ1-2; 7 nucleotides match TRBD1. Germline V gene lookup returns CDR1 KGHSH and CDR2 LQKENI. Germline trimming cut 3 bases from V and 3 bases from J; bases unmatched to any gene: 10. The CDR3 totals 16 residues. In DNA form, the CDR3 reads TGTGCCAGCTCACCGGAGGCGACAGGGCGCGACTATGGCTACACCTTC. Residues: CASSPEATGRDYGYTF.

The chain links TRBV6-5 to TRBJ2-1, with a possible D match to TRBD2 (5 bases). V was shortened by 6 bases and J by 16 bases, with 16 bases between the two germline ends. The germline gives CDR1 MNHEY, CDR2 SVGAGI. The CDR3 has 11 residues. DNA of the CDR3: TGTGCCAGCAGATTCAAGCGGCAAGCATTCTTC. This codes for CASRFKRQAFF.

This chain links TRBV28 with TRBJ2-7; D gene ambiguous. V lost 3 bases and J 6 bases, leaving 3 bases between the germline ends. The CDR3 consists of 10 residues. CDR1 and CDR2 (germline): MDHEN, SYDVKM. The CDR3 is CASSLGEQYF. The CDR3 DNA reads TGTGCCAGCAGTTTGGGCGAGCAGTACTTC. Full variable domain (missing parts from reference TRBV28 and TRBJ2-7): DVKVTQSSRYLVKRTGEKVFLECVQDMDHENMFWYRQDPGLGLRLIYFSYDVKMKEKGDIPEGYSVSREKKERFSLILESASTNQTSMYLCASSLGEQYFGPGTRLTVT.

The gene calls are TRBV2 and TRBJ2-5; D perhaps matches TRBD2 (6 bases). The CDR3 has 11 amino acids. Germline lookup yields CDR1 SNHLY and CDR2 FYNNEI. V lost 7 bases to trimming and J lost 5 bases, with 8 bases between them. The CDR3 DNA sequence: TGTGCCAGCAAGAGCGGGGAGACCCAGTACTTC. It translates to CASKSGETQYF.

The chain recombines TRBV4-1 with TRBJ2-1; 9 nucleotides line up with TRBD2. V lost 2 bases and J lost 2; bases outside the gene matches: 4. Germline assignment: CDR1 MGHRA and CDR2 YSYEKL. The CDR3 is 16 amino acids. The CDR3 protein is CASSQISGSTYNEQFF. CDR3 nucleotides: TGCGCCAGCAGCCAAATTAGCGGGAGCACCTACAATGAGCAGTTCTTC.

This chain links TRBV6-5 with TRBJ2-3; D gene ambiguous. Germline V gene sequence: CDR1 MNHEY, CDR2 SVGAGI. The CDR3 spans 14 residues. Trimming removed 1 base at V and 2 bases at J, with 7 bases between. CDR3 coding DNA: TGTGCCAGCAGTTACTTGACATACACAGATACGCAGTATTTT. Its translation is CASSYLTYTDTQYF.

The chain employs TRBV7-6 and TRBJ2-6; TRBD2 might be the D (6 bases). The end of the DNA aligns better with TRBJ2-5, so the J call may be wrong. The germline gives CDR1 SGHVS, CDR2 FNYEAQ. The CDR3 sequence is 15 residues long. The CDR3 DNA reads TGTGCCAGCAGCTTAGATAACGGGGGTTTTGAGACCCAGTACTTC. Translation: CASSLDNGGFETQYF.

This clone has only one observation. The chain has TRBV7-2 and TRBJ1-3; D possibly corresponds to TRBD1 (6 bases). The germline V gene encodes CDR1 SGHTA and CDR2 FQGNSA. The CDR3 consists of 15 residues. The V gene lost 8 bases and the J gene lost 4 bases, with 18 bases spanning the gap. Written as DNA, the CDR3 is TGTGCCAGCTTATTAAGGGGGGGGCCGGGAAACACCATATATTTT. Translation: CASLLRGGPGNTIYF.

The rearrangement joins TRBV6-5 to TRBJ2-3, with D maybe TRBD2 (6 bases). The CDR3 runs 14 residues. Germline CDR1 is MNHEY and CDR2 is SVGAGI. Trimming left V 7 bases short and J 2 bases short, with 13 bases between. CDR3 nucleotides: TGTGCCAGCAAGACTAGGTCCTTCACAGATACGCAGTATTTT. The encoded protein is CASKTRSFTDTQYF.

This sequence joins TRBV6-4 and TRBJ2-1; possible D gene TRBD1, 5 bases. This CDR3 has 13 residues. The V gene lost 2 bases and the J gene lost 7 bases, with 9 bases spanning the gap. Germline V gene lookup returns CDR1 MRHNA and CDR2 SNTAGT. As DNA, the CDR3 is TGTGCCAGCAGTGACAGAGCAGGGAATGAGCAGTTCTTC. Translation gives CASSDRAGNEQFF.

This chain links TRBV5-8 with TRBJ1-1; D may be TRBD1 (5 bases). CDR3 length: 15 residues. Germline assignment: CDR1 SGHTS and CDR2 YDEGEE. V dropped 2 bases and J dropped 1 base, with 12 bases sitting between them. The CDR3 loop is CASSFSGTRNTEAFF. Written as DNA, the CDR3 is TGTGCCAGCAGCTTCAGCGGGACGAGGAACACTGAAGCTTTCTTT.

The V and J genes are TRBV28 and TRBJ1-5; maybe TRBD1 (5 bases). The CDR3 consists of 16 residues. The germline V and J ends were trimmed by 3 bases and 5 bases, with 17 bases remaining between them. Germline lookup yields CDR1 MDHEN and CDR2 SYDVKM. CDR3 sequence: CASSFPGPPRDQPQHF. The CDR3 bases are TGTGCCAGCAGTTTTCCGGGACCCCCACGGGATCAGCCCCAGCATTTT.

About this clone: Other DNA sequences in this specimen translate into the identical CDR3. In DNA, the CDR3 is TGTGCCAGCAGTTACTCTGGGACAGGGGCTTATGGCTACACCTTC. This gives the protein CASSYSGTGAYGYTF. The chain is built from TRBV6-5 and TRBJ1-2; 10 bases are shared with TRBD1. Germline V lookup: CDR1 MNHEY, CDR2 SVGAGI. V shed 0 bases, J shed 5 bases, and the junction held 3 bases outside the gene matches. This CDR3 has 15 amino acids.

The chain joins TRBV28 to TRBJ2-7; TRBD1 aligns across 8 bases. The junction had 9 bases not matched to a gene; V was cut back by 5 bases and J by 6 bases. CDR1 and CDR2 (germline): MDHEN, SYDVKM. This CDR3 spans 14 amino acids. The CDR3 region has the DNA TGTGCCAGCAGTCGGCAGGGGGCGCTAGGCGAGCAGTACTTC. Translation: CASSRQGALGEQYF.

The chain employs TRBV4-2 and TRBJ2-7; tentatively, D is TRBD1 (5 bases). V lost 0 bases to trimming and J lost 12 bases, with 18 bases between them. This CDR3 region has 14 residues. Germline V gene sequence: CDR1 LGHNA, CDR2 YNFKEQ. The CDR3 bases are TGTGCCAGCAGCCAAGAAGTAGGGGCCCTGCCTAGGTACTTC. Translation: CASSQEVGALPRYF.

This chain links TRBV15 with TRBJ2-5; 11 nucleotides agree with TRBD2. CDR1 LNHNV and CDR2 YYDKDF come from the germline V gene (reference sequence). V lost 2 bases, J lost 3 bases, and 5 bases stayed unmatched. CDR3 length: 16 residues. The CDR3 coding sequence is TGTGCCACCAGCAGACAACTAGCGGGAGTTGAAGAGACCCAGTACTTC. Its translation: CATSRQLAGVEETQYF.

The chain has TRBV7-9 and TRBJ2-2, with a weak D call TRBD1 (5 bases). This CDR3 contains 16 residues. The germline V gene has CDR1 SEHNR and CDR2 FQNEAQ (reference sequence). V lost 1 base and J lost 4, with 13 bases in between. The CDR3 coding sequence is TGTGCCAGCAGCTTAGTCTCAGGGTCCCTCACCGGGGAGCTGTTTTTT. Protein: CASSLVSGSLTGELFF.

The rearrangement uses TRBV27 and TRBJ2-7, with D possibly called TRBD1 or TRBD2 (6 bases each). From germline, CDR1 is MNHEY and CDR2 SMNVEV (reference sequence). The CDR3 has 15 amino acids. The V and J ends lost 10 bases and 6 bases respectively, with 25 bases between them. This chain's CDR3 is CATRRPGARRSEQYF. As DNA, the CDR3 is TGTGCCACCCGGCGGCCGGGGGCCCGGCGGTCCGAGCAGTACTTC.

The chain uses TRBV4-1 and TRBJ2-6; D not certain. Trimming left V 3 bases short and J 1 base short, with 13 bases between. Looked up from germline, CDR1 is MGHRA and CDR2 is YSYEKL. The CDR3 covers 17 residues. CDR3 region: CASSQAQLVSGANVLTF. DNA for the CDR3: TGCGCCAGCAGCCAGGCACAGCTGGTTTCTGGGGCCAACGTCCTGACTTTC.